This T cell receptor beta chain is from a study of T cell responses to AZD1222 COVID-19 vaccine (dated by TCRdb to the early 2020s). With respect to the entire study: TCR sequencing was performed for about 240 trial participants, of whom approximately 200 were given two doses of AZD1222 and around 25 were given two doses of MenACWY control vaccine. Enrollment into the trials was organized by age into subgroups of 18-55, 56-69 and 70-plus years, and those subgroups contained roughly 160, 29 and 62 TCR-sequenced participants, respectively.

Trimming removed 5 bases from V and 1 base from J; the gene matches leave 6 bases unexplained. Taken from cysteine to phenylalanine, the CDR3 has 15 residues. Just CDR3 DNA is preserved here, 45 bases in frame from base 1. From a lookup of the germline V gene, CDR1 and CDR2 are SGHVS and FQNEAQ. The CDR3 regions of human TCRbeta chains were subjected to immunosequencing. The authors' pipeline ran thus. Repertoire TCRs were matched against a reference library of SARS-CoV-2-specific TCRs generated with the MIRA antigen-specificity platform. Breadth was defined as the fraction of unique TCRs that were SARS-CoV-2-associated. Depth was defined as the fraction of total T cells that were SARS-CoV-2-associated. Using the MIRA data, each spike-specific TCR was assigned both to the spike region to which the TCR was reactive and to a CD4 or CD8 class. Log10-transformed breadth and depth values were compared by one-way ANOVA with Sidak's multiple comparisons tests. TCRdb holds this immuneACCESS table with in-frame rearrangements only. Some clones are missing; in checked studies, unresolved V genes explain under half, and the rest has no known cause. That table is the source of V, J and clone size, and D and trimming were worked out from the DNA. A total of about 130,000 clones appear in this sample, over 85% of them only once. Of the sample, roughly 1% is held by the ten largest clones.

Results and caveats for the whole study, not just this receptor: Participants were mostly white British, with more females than males. The authors suggested clonal diversity may have been underestimated. Reportedly, almost half of the unique spike-specific TCRs recognized epitopes lying outside the regions that are mutated in the B.1.351 and B.1.1.7 variants. The whole spike protein was spanned by vaccine-associated CD4 TCRs, and dominant responses were seen in regions 160-218 and 743-854. No day 14 peak-response samples were available, so repertoires were characterized only after the peak T cell response. Conclusions about previously exposed vaccinees are limited because only 6 or 7 AZD1222 recipients were SARS-CoV-2 seropositive at baseline. A significant rise in spike-specific TCR breadth and depth was observed after two AZD1222 doses relative to day 0 and relative to MenACWY recipients. In the small 56-69-year group, the increase in depth fell short of significance, most likely because of low power.

Sample time point, as interpreted from the label and publication: about 28 days (+/-7) after the second vaccine dose. AZD1222 recipients given second doses at about 4 weeks or at about 12 weeks were pooled, since spike-specific TCR depth and breadth were not found to differ between the two schedules. Vaccinee samples were obtained from the UK trials COV001 and COV002, which included a single-blind randomized controlled phase 2/3 trial of AZD1222 (ChAdOx1 nCoV-19) in healthy adults. Trial participant PBMC samples were collected at day 0 and day 28 after the second dose for TCRbeta chain sequencing. As to this clone: The antigen it binds to is not known. No clone much larger than this one lies a single base away; base qualities are absent.

In this chain, TRBV7-8 is recombined with TRBJ1-1; 8 bases in between match TRBD1. Source: peripheral blood, taken 28 days after the second AZD1222 dose. The source is an adult who received the AZD1222 COVID-19 vaccine. The DNA sequence is as follows: TGTGCCAGCAGCATAGGACAGGGTTGGAACACTGAAGCTTTCTTT. Translated, it reads CASSIGQGWNTEAFF.